This passage covers 25 T cell receptor beta chains from one sample sequenced in a study of cytomegalovirus exposure and HLA in healthy donors. Use of 60 Vbeta and 13 Jbeta primers characterized the PCR. Profiled with immunoSEQ multiplex PCR; TCRdb holds only in-frame clones, not every one. The table includes about 130,000 clones, roughly three quarters detected once. What was sequenced was PBMCs. These receptors all come from a man younger than 40 in good health and CMV-seronegative.

In its sample, this clone was seen once. V is TRBV19 and J is TRBJ2-3, with 9 bases identical to TRBD1. Germline CDR1 and CDR2: LNHDA and SQIVND (reference sequence). Trimming took 10 bases from V and 4 from J; bases not matched to a gene: 15. The CDR3 sequence is 16 residues long. The CDR3 region has the DNA TGTGCCACCCGGGTGGGCTGGACAGGGGTGGCAGATACGCAGTATTTT. Protein: CATRVGWTGVADTQYF.

V usage is TRBV7-6 and J usage is TRBJ2-1, with 7 positions matching TRBD2. Germline V CDR1 and CDR2: SGHVS, FNYEAQ. This CDR3 comprises 20 residues. V shed 5 bases, J shed 0 bases, and the junction held 19 bases outside the gene matches. As DNA, the CDR3 is TGTGCCAGCAGCCAGACGGGGTCACCGGGACTACAAGCCTCCTACAATGAGCAGTTCTTC. It yields the protein CASSQTGSPGLQASYNEQFF.

This clone was counted a single time. The V and J genes are TRBV10-2 and TRBJ2-3; 12 bases are shared with TRBD2. This CDR3 has 17 residues. Per the germline V gene, CDR1 is WSHSY and CDR2 is SAAADI. V shed 7 bases, J shed 6 bases, and the junction held 14 bases outside the gene matches. The CDR3 nucleotides read TGCGCCAGCACCCTAACTGGGCTAGCGGGAGGGGGTGATACGCAGTATTTT. Protein: CASTLTGLAGGGDTQYF.

This clone has only a few counts. This sequence joins TRBV28 and TRBJ2-7; 8 bases agree with TRBD2. This CDR3 region has 13 residues. Unmatched junction bases numbered 2, after V lost 5 bases and J lost 2 bases. Germline-derived CDR1 and CDR2 are MDHEN and SYDVKM. The CDR3: CASSVSGTYEQYF. DNA of the CDR3: TGTGCCAGCAGTGTTAGCGGGACCTACGAGCAGTACTTC.

CDR3 amino acids: CASRTGTRSYEQYF. CDR3 nucleotides: TGTGCCAGCAGGACAGGGACACGCTCCTACGAGCAGTACTTC. The genes are TRBV6-1 and TRBJ2-7; 7 positions match TRBD1. This CDR3 is built from 14 residues. The junction had 5 bases not matched to a gene; V was cut back by 6 bases and J by 0 bases. Germline lookup yields CDR1 MNHNS and CDR2 SASEGT.

This clone was counted a few times. This rearrangement joins TRBV2 to TRBJ2-5; D not certain. The V end lost 7 bases, the J end lost 5 bases, and 5 bases lay between the germline ends. Germline-derived CDR1 and CDR2 are SNHLY and FYNNEI. The CDR3 consists of 10 residues. CDR3 loop: CASNGETQYF. For the CDR3, the DNA is TGTGCCAGCAACGGTGAGACCCAGTACTTC.

The chain employs TRBV28 and TRBJ2-5; TRBD2 is a possible D gene (5 bases). Trimming shortened V by 4 bases and J by 7 bases, and 19 bases separated the two germline ends. This CDR3 spans 15 amino acids. Germline values: CDR1 MDHEN, CDR2 SYDVKM. The CDR3 loop is CASSSLAGGGWTQYF. CDR3 DNA sequence: TGTGCCAGCAGTTCTCTAGCAGGCGGCGGTTGGACCCAGTACTTC.

The chain is built from TRBV25-1 and TRBJ1-1, with 7 bases identical to TRBD1. Germline CDR1 is MGHDK and CDR2 is SYGVNS. The CDR3 has 16 amino acids. V trimming: 6 bases; J trimming: 2 bases; junction bases outside the gene matches: 12. CDR3 sequence reads: CASRGQAIYINTEAFF. The DNA of the CDR3 is TGTGCCAGCAGAGGACAGGCAATATACATTAACACTGAAGCTTTCTTT.

The chain combines TRBV6-1 with TRBJ2-7, with TRBD1 matching 8 bases. The CDR3 spans 13 residues. Germline loops: CDR1 MNHNS, CDR2 SASEGT. Trimming cost V 6 bases and J 5 bases; bases outside gene matches: 6. The CDR3: CASRLQGENEQYF. The CDR3 bases are TGTGCCAGCAGACTACAGGGGGAGAACGAGCAGTACTTC.

The chain has TRBV6-1 and TRBJ2-7, with 11 bases fitting TRBD2. V lost 1 base, J lost 6 bases, and 5 bases stayed unmatched. The CDR3 runs 15 residues. Germline values: CDR1 MNHNS, CDR2 SASEGT. The CDR3 nucleotides read TGTGCCAGCAGTGAAGAAACTAGCGGGAGACGCGAGCAGTACTTC. Residues: CASSEETSGRREQYF.

V is TRBV7-3 and J is TRBJ2-3; D not certain. This CDR3 has 15 residues. Trimming took off 5 bases at V and 2 bases at J, with 14 bases between the two ends. Germline values: CDR1 SGHTA, CDR2 FQGTGA. DNA of the CDR3: TGTGCCAGCAGCGCTACGCCATCCAACACAGATACGCAGTATTTT. It yields the protein CASSATPSNTDTQYF. Full variable domain (remainder filled in from reference TRBV7-3 and TRBJ2-3): GAGVSQTPSNKVTEKGKYVELRCDPISGHTALYWYRQSLGQGPEFLIYFQGTGAADDSGLPNDRFFAVRPEGSVSTLKIQRTERGDSAVYLCASSATPSNTDTQYFGPGTRLTVL.

The CDR3 nucleotides are TGTGCCAGCAGTTCCGGACAGGGGGCGGCCACTGAAGCTTTCTTT. Protein product: CASSSGQGAATEAFF. The V call is TRBV6-6, the J call TRBJ1-1; the match to TRBD1 covers 11 bases. J was trimmed by 4 bases and V by 4 bases; bases with no gene match: 5. The CDR3 is 15 residues long. From germline, CDR1 is MNHNY and CDR2 SVGAGI (reference sequence).

V and J are TRBV6-1 and TRBJ2-1; 9 nucleotides line up with TRBD1. Per the germline V gene, CDR1 is MNHNS and CDR2 is SASEGT. CDR3 size: 15 residues. The trim removed 4 bases at V and 8 bases at J, leaving 9 bases unmatched. The CDR3 is CASSGFGTGPYEQFF. As DNA, the CDR3 is TGTGCCAGCAGTGGGTTTGGGACAGGGCCGTATGAGCAGTTCTTC.

This clone occurred once. The genes are TRBV2 and TRBJ2-6; a possible D gene is TRBD2 (5 bases). Per the germline V gene, CDR1 is SNHLY and CDR2 is FYNNEI. The V and J ends lost 8 bases and 3 bases respectively, with 11 bases between them. The CDR3 consists of 14 residues. The CDR3 loop reads CASAGESGANVLTF. For the CDR3, the DNA is TGTGCCAGCGCCGGGGAGAGTGGGGCCAACGTCCTGACTTTC.

The chain joins TRBV28 to TRBJ2-2; TRBD1 matches 9 bases. The junction had 14 bases not matched to a gene; V was cut back by 5 bases and J by 7 bases. Germline CDR1 is MDHEN and CDR2 is SYDVKM. CDR3 length equals 17 residues. The CDR3 region is CASSHSAGTGKIGELFF. The CDR3 region has the DNA TGTGCCAGCAGTCATTCCGCCGGGACAGGGAAGATCGGGGAGCTGTTTTTT.

V is TRBV6-6 and J is TRBJ1-1, with 9 nucleotides matching TRBD1. This CDR3 has 13 amino acids. Germline CDR1 reads MNHNY; CDR2 reads SVGAGI (reference sequence). The ends lost 7 bases at V and 7 bases at J; junction bases unmatched: 7. DNA for the CDR3: TGTGCCAGCACGACAGGGGGTTCGGGTGAAGCTTTCTTT. Translation gives CASTTGGSGEAFF.

The V and J genes are TRBV29-1 and TRBJ2-1; no definite D call. The germline CDR1 and CDR2 sequences are SQVTM and ANQGSEA. The length of the CDR3 is 13 residues. V was pared by 5 bases and J by 9 bases, with 17 bases between. CDR3 residues: CSVSSDLSTEQFF. The CDR3 nucleotides read TGCAGCGTTTCAAGCGACCTCAGTACTGAGCAGTTCTTC.

J is TRBJ2-3 and V is TRBV21-1; the table's TRBD1 call for D was not verified on the DNA. TRBV21-1 is flagged as a pseudogene. The CDR3 is 20 amino acids. The CDR3 is CASTQTGDRPIRTYTDTQYF. The DNA for the CDR3 is TGTGCCAGCACCCAAACGGGGGACAGGCCTATTAGGACTTACACAGATACGCAGTATTTT.

The J gene is TRBJ2-5, the V gene TRBV5-4, with 7 bases fitting TRBD1. V was clipped by 3 bases and J by 3 bases; unmatched bases: 5. Germline-derived CDR1 and CDR2 are SGHNT and YYREEE (reference sequence). This CDR3 is built from 14 residues. Here the CDR3 reads CASSSTGTKETQYF. CDR3 nucleotides: TGTGCCAGCAGCTCGACAGGGACGAAAGAGACCCAGTACTTC.

The genes are TRBV10-1 and TRBJ1-1; a weak D match, TRBD1 (6 bases). This CDR3 contains 13 residues. Germline V gives CDR1 WNHNN, CDR2 SYGVQD (reference sequence). Trimming cost V 6 bases and J 5 bases, with 13 bases left between them. CDR3 DNA: TGCGCCAGCAGCCCCAGGGGAGGGACTGAAGCTTTCTTT. Translated, it gives CASSPRGGTEAFF.

The chain joins TRBV10-3 to TRBJ1-1; 11 bases are a match to TRBD1. From germline, CDR1 is ENHRY and CDR2 SYGVKD. The CDR3 spans 17 residues. The V and J ends lost 2 bases and 4 bases, in that order; junction bases with no gene match: 9. The CDR3 region has the DNA TGTGCCATCAGTGAGAATCCGGGACAGGGGGGTGGCACTGAAGCTTTCTTT. Translating it yields CAISENPGQGGGTEAFF.

This clone was picked up one time. V and J are TRBV5-1 and TRBJ2-2; TRBD1 is a possible D gene (5 bases). The V end lost 4 bases, the J end lost 5 bases, and 18 bases lay between the germline ends. Germline values: CDR1 SGHRS, CDR2 YFSETQ. The CDR3 sequence is 16 residues long. The DNA for the CDR3 is TGCGCCAGCAGCGTTGGACCCCAGGGATCGACCGGGGAGCTGTTTTTT. Amino acid sequence: CASSVGPQGSTGELFF.

The rearrangement links TRBV21-1 to TRBJ1-4; TRBD1, the table's D call, was not compared with the DNA. TRBV21-1 is tagged as a pseudogene. This CDR3 region has 14 residues. The CDR3 DNA follows: TGTGCCAGCAGCAAAGCCACAGAGAATGAAAAACTGTTTTTT. It specifies CASSKATENEKLFF.

The V and J genes are TRBV4-1 and TRBJ2-7, with 8 positions matching TRBD1. The CDR3 covers 15 residues. The V segment lost 4 bases and the J segment 4 bases; nucleotides outside the gene matches: 9. In germline, CDR1 is MGHRA, CDR2 YSYEKL. The CDR3 loop reads CASSRETGVSYEQYF. The CDR3 region has the DNA TGCGCCAGCAGCCGGGAGACAGGGGTATCGTACGAGCAGTACTTC.

V is TRBV18 and J is TRBJ1-1; D is unresolved. The V end lost 1 base, the J end lost 1 base, and 10 bases lay between the germline ends. The CDR3 contains 15 residues. In germline, CDR1 is KGHSH, CDR2 LQKENI. In DNA form, the CDR3 reads TGTGCCAGCTCACCACTGGAGGGCGAGAACACTGAAGCTTTCTTT. Protein product: CASSPLEGENTEAFF.